A selection of T cell receptor beta chains follows, all from one sample in a study of Ad26.COV2.S vaccination and SARS-CoV-2 variants. TCRdb's copy holds only in-frame clones and misses some; the assay was immunoSEQ multiplex PCR. Here the sample spans 300,000 to 500,000 clones, around 85% being singletons. The starting material was peripheral blood, obtained in a trial of Ad26.COV2.S vaccine versus placebo. Receptors were obtained from a person between 18 and 59 years old who received the Ad26.COV2.S COVID-19 vaccine or a placebo. The CDR3 runs from the conserved cysteine through the conserved F or W.

j_gene,v_gene,CDR3aa
TRBJ1-2,TRBV6-5,CASSPRTLNYGYTF
TRBJ2-2,TRBV7-2,CASSSSRLANTGELFF
TRBJ1-2,TRBV4-1,CASSLLGAGGESYTF
TRBJ1-3,TRBV11-2,CASSRYTVSGNTIYF
TRBJ1-2,TRBV2,CASRGLAGDYGYTF
TRBJ2-1,TRBV5-1,CASSNGGDNEQFF
TRBJ2-7,TRBV6-1,CASSEGYEQYF
TRBJ1-4,TRBV5-4,CASSLGPGQNEKLFF
TRBJ1-4,TRBV7-9,CASSLDSTNEKLFF
TRBJ1-1,TRBV7-2,CASSLVGVPEAFF
TRBJ1-6,TRBV27,CASSLSSGPLHF
TRBJ2-3,TRBV6-6,CASRSSTDTQYF
TRBJ2-2,TRBV11-2,CASSLVGGSAGELFF
TRBJ2-6,TRBV18,CASSPAGGAGANVLTF
TRBJ2-1,TRBV5-5,CASSLERVMYNEQFF
TRBJ1-1,TRBV7-9,CASSGQGDTEAFF
TRBJ1-5,TRBV4-2,CASSQGGVSNQPQHF
TRBJ1-5,TRBV7-2,CASSLEGNSNQPQHF
TRBJ2-7,TRBV9,CASSGGPQGDYEQYF
TRBJ2-7,TRBV5-5,CASSPSGGQTYEQYF
TRBJ1-3,TRBV2,CASSYEGLSGNTIYF
TRBJ2-7,TRBV27,CASSLMGQGTEQYF
TRBJ2-7,TRBV6-4,CASIYPLAGRSYEQYF
TRBJ2-2,TRBV4-2,CASSAPFSGGNTGELFF
TRBJ2-5,TRBV6-5,CASSWAGGEGETQYF
TRBJ2-1,TRBV2,CASSERWLAGRYNEQFF
TRBJ1-1,TRBV5-1,CASSLGQVNTEAFF
TRBJ2-1,TRBV27,CASSGSSGGANEQFF
TRBJ2-7,TRBV11-3,CASSLDYQGRGESYEQYF
TRBJ2-3,TRBV13,CASSYRTKFTDTQYF
TRBJ1-5,TRBV4-2,CASSHSTGVNQPQHF
TRBJ1-1,TRBV5-8,CASSPNSERTEAFF
TRBJ2-3,TRBV19,CASSTGGGTDTQYF
TRBJ1-2,TRBV18,CASSPIGQYGYTF
TRBJ2-1,TRBV5-6,CASNLDRLYNEQFF
TRBJ1-1,TRBV11-1,CASSFGINTEAFF
TRBJ2-3,TRBV5-1,CASRAGGFTDTQYF
TRBJ1-6,TRBV6-2/TRBV6-3,CASSYSLSGQLKNSPLHF
TRBJ1-1,TRBV5-4,CASRGMTVNTEAFF
TRBJ1-4,TRBV9,CASSVQDRPNEKLFF
TRBJ2-3,TRBV3-1/TRBV3-2,CASSQGGLAGEYF
TRBJ1-2,TRBV2,CASSEQGWANYGYTF
TRBJ1-1,TRBV3-1/TRBV3-2,CASSQPMTQGTEAFF